A selection of T cell receptor beta chains follows, all from one sample in a study of OX40 agonist ivuxolimab in advanced cancers. Profiled with immunoSEQ multiplex PCR; TCRdb holds only in-frame clones, not every one. Of around 67,000 clones detected, roughly 85% appear once; the ten largest clones hold approximately 2%. The specimen was CD4+ or CD8+ T cells sorted from blood, collected in a trial of the OX40 agonist ivuxolimab. These receptors all stem from an adult with an advanced solid tumor such as melanoma, head and neck, liver or kidney cancer. Each CDR3 is given with its conserved first and last residue. D genes are given only for firm matches. Not every row has a clone size; where given, it reads once, few, many or a size class.

J gene: TRBJ1-4; V gene: TRBV5-1; D gene: TRBD1; clone size: NA; CDR3 protein: CASSIRTGPNEKLFF; CDR3 DNA: TGCGCCAGCAGCATACGGACAGGGCCTAATGAAAAACTGTTTTTT
J gene: TRBJ2-7; V gene: TRBV2; D gene: NA; clone size: NA; CDR3 protein: CASRWRSGTGSYEQYF; CDR3 DNA: TGTGCCAGCAGGTGGAGGTCCGGGACTGGCTCCTACGAGCAGTACTTC
J gene: TRBJ1-1; V gene: TRBV11-2; D gene: NA; clone size: NA; CDR3 protein: CASSLTAGSTEAFF; CDR3 DNA: TGTGCCAGCAGCTTAACGGCAGGGAGTACTGAAGCTTTCTTT
J gene: TRBJ2-5; V gene: TRBV7-9; D gene: NA; clone size: NA; CDR3 protein: CASSLDLNSRETQYF; CDR3 DNA: TGTGCCAGCAGCTTAGATCTAAATAGCCGAGAGACCCAGTACTTC
J gene: TRBJ2-5; V gene: TRBV28; D gene: TRBD1; clone size: few; CDR3 protein: CASSLIGGVGETQYF; CDR3 DNA: TGTGCCAGCAGTTTAATAGGGGGCGTAGGGGAGACCCAGTACTTC
J gene: TRBJ1-5; V gene: TRBV7-2; D gene: NA; clone size: NA; CDR3 protein: CASSRRPPSSFSNQPQHF; CDR3 DNA: TGTGCCAGCAGCCGAAGGCCCCCCAGCAGCTTTTCCAATCAGCCCCAGCATTTT
J gene: TRBJ2-1; V gene: TRBV5-1; D gene: NA; clone size: NA; CDR3 protein: CASSSYSSSYNEQFF; CDR3 DNA: TGCGCCAGCAGCTCCTACAGTAGCTCCTACAATGAGCAGTTCTTC
J gene: TRBJ1-3; V gene: TRBV11-2; D gene: TRBD1; clone size: few; CDR3 protein: CASSLVWGRQGRSGNTIYF; CDR3 DNA: TGTGCCAGCAGCTTAGTATGGGGGCGACAGGGAAGATCTGGAAACACCATATATTTT
J gene: TRBJ1-1; V gene: TRBV28; D gene: NA; clone size: NA; CDR3 protein: CASTRRGTFNTEAFF; CDR3 DNA: TGTGCCAGCACACGGAGAGGGACCTTCAACACTGAAGCTTTCTTT
J gene: TRBJ1-2; V gene: TRBV28; D gene: TRBD1; clone size: NA; CDR3 protein: CASSSPWTGLDYGYTF; CDR3 DNA: TGTGCCAGCAGTTCCCCATGGACAGGGTTGGACTATGGCTACACCTTC
J gene: TRBJ2-3; V gene: TRBV5-8; D gene: NA; clone size: NA; CDR3 protein: CASSLALKTGDTQYF; CDR3 DNA: TGTGCCAGCAGCTTGGCCCTTAAGACAGGAGATACGCAGTATTTT
J gene: TRBJ2-5; V gene: TRBV6-6; D gene: TRBD1; clone size: NA; CDR3 protein: CASSKGQGMMETQYF; CDR3 DNA: TGTGCCAGCAGTAAAGGACAGGGGATGATGGAGACCCAGTACTTC
J gene: TRBJ2-5; V gene: TRBV7-3; D gene: TRBD1; clone size: NA; CDR3 protein: CASSLQTGPQETQYF; CDR3 DNA: TGTGCCAGCAGCTTACAGACAGGGCCCCAAGAGACCCAGTACTTC
J gene: TRBJ2-7; V gene: TRBV18; D gene: NA; clone size: NA; CDR3 protein: CASSLDRYEQYF; CDR3 DNA: TGTGCCAGCTCACTGGACAGATACGAGCAGTACTTC
J gene: TRBJ2-5; V gene: TRBV5-4; D gene: TRBD1; clone size: NA; CDR3 protein: CASSTPGQGGETQYF; CDR3 DNA: TGTGCCAGCAGCACACCGGGACAGGGAGGGGAGACCCAGTACTTC
J gene: TRBJ1-2; V gene: TRBV5-6; D gene: NA; clone size: NA; CDR3 protein: CASSLRQGGFGGYTF; CDR3 DNA: TGTGCCAGCAGCTTGAGGCAGGGAGGCTTCGGGGGCTACACCTTC
J gene: TRBJ2-1; V gene: TRBV25-1; D gene: TRBD1; clone size: NA; CDR3 protein: CASSRQGSYNEQFF; CDR3 DNA: TGTGCCAGCAGTAGACAGGGATCCTACAATGAGCAGTTCTTC
J gene: TRBJ2-1; V gene: TRBV27; D gene: TRBD1; clone size: NA; CDR3 protein: CASRPLTGPSYNEQFF; CDR3 DNA: TGTGCCAGCAGACCGTTGACAGGGCCTTCCTACAATGAGCAGTTCTTC
J gene: TRBJ2-1; V gene: TRBV5-1; D gene: TRBD2; clone size: few; CDR3 protein: CASSLTSGRPPNEQFF; CDR3 DNA: TGCGCCAGCAGCCTCACTAGCGGGAGGCCCCCCAATGAGCAGTTCTTC
J gene: TRBJ1-1; V gene: TRBV5-1; D gene: NA; clone size: NA; CDR3 protein: CASSLVGGSDTEAFF; CDR3 DNA: TGCGCCAGCAGCTTGGTGGGCGGGTCGGACACTGAAGCTTTCTTT
J gene: TRBJ2-5; V gene: TRBV28; D gene: NA; clone size: NA; CDR3 protein: CASSPQVWETQYF; CDR3 DNA: TGTGCCAGCAGTCCACAGGTTTGGGAGACCCAGTACTTC
J gene: TRBJ2-3; V gene: TRBV5-6; D gene: NA; clone size: NA; CDR3 protein: CASSFSSPGDTQYF; CDR3 DNA: TGTGCCAGCAGCTTTTCTAGTCCCGGCGATACGCAGTATTTT
J gene: TRBJ2-3; V gene: TRBV6-1; D gene: TRBD2; clone size: NA; CDR3 protein: CASTGGGDTQYF; CDR3 DNA: TGTGCCAGCACGGGCGGGGGGGATACGCAGTATTTT
J gene: TRBJ1-5; V gene: TRBV28; D gene: NA; clone size: NA; CDR3 protein: CASSLFPQPQHF; CDR3 DNA: TGTGCCAGCAGTTTATTTCCTCAGCCCCAGCATTTT